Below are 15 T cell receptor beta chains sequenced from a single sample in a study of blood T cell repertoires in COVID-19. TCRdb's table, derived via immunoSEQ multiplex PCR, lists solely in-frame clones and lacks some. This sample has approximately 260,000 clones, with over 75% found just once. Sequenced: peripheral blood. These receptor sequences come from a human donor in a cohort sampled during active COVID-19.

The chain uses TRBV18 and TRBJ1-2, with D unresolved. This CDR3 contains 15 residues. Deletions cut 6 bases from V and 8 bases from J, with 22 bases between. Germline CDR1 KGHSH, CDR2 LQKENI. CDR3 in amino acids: CASSPTDTPGRGYTF. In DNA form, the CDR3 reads TGTGCCAGCTCTCCTACCGACACTCCCGGAAGAGGCTACACCTTC.

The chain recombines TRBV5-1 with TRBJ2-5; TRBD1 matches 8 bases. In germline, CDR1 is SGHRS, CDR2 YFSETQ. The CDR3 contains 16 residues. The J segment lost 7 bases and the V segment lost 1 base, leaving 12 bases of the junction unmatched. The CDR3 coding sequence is TGCGCCAGCAGCTTGAACAGGGGGAAACCCCAGGGGACCCAGTACTTC. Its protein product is CASSLNRGKPQGTQYF.

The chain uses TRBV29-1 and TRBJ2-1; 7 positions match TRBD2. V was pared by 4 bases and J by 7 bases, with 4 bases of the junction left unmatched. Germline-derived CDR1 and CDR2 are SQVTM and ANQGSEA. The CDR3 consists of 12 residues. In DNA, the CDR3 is TGCAGCGTTGGGGGCGGGAGAAATGAGCAGTTCTTC. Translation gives CSVGGGRNEQFF.

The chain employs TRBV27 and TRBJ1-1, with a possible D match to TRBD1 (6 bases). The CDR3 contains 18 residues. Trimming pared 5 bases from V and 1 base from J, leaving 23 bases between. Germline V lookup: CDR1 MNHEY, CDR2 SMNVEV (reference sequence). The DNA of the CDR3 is TGTGCCAGCAGTCCCGGCACAGGGTCGTACCTGCCGAACACTGAAGCTTTCTTT. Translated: CASSPGTGSYLPNTEAFF.

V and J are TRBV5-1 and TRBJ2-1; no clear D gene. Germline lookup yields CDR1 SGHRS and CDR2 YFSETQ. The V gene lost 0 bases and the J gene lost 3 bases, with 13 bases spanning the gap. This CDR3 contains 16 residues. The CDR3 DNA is TGCGCCAGCAGCTTGGTACCGGGTCTAGTCTACAATGAGCAGTTCTTC. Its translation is CASSLVPGLVYNEQFF.

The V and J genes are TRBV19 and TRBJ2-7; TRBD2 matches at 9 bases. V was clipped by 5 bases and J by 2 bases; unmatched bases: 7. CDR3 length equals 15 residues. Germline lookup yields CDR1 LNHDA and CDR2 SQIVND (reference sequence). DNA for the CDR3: TGTGCCAGTAGTGTTCTAGCGGGGCCCCCCTACGAGCAGTACTTC. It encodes CASSVLAGPPYEQYF.

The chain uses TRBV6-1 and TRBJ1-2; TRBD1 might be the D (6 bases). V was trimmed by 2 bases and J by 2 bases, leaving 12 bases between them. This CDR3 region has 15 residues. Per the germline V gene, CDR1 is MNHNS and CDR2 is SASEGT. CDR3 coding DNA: TGTGCCAGCAGTGAACCTGGACAGTCCAACTATGGCTACACCTTC. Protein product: CASSEPGQSNYGYTF.

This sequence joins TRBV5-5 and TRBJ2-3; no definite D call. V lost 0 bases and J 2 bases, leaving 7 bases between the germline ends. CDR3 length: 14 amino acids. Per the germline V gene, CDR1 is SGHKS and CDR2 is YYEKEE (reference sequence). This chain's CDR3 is CASSLDGDTDTQYF. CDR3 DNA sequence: TGTGCCAGCAGCTTGGACGGAGACACAGATACGCAGTATTTT.

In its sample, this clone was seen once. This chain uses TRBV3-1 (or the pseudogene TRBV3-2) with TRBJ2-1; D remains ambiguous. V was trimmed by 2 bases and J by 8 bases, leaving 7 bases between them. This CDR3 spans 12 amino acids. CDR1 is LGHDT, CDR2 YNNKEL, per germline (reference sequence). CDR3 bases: TGTGCCAGCAGCCAATACCGGTATGAGCAGTTCTTC. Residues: CASSQYRYEQFF.

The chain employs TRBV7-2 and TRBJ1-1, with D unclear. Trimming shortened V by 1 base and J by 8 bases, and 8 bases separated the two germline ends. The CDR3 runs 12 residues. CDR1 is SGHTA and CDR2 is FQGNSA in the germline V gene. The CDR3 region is CASSLVHAEAFF. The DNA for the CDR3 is TGTGCCAGCAGCTTAGTTCACGCGGAAGCTTTCTTT. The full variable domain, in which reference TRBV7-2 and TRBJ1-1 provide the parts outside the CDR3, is GAGVSQSPSNKVTEKGKDVELRCDPISGHTALYWYRQSLGQGLEFLIYFQGNSAPDKSGLPSDRFSAERTGGSVSTLTIQRTQQEDSAVYLCASSLVHAEAFFGQGTRLTVV.

The CDR3 DNA is TGTGCCAGTAGTATAGAAACAGGGTACGGTGAAGCTTTCTTT. The encoded protein is CASSIETGYGEAFF. This chain links TRBV19 with TRBJ1-1; a possible D gene is TRBD1 (6 bases). The germline CDR1 and CDR2 sequences are LNHDA and SQIVND (reference sequence). The CDR3 runs to 14 residues. Trimming left V 0 bases short and J 7 bases short, with 12 bases between.

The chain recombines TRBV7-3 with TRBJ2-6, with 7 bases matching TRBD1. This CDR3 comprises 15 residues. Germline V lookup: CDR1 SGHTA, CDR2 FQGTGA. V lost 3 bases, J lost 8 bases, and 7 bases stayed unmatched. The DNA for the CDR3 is TGTGCCAGCAGCTTCAGACAGGGCCCTACCAACGTCCTGACTTTC. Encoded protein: CASSFRQGPTNVLTF. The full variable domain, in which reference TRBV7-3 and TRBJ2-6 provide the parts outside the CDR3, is GAGVSQTPSNKVTEKGKYVELRCDPISGHTALYWYRQSLGQGPEFLIYFQGTGAADDSGLPNDRFFAVRPEGSVSTLKIQRTERGDSAVYLCASSFRQGPTNVLTFGAGSRLTVL.

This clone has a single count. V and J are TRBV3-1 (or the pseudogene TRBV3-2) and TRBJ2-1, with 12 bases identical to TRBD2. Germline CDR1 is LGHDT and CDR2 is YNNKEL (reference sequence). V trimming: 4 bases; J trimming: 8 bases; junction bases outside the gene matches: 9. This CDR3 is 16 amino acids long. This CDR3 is CASSLQASGGGHEQFF. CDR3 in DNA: TGTGCCAGCAGCCTTCAAGCTAGCGGGGGGGGCCATGAGCAGTTCTTC.

CDR3 protein: CASSFNYRSSSYNEQFF. For the CDR3, the DNA is TGTGCCAGCAGCTTTAACTACCGGTCGAGCTCCTACAATGAGCAGTTCTTC. This rearrangement joins TRBV5-4 to TRBJ2-1; D is ambiguous. This CDR3 has 17 residues. From germline, CDR1 is SGHNT and CDR2 YYREEE (reference sequence). Between the trimmed V and J ends, which lost 2 bases and 0 bases, there was a span of 15 bases. Together with reference TRBV5-4 and TRBJ2-1, the CDR3 gives the full variable domain: ETGVTQSPTHLIKTRGQQVTLRCSSQSGHNTVSWYQQALGQGPQFIFQYYREEENGRGNFPPRFSGLQFPNYSSELNVNALELDDSALYLCASSFNYRSSSYNEQFFGPGTRLTVL.

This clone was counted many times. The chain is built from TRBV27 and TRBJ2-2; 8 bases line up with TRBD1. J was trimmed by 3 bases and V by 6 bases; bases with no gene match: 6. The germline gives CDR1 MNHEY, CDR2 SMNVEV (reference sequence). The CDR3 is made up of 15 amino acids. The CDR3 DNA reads TGTGCCAGCAGGGCGGGACAGGCCTACACCGGGGAGCTGTTTTTT. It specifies CASRAGQAYTGELFF.